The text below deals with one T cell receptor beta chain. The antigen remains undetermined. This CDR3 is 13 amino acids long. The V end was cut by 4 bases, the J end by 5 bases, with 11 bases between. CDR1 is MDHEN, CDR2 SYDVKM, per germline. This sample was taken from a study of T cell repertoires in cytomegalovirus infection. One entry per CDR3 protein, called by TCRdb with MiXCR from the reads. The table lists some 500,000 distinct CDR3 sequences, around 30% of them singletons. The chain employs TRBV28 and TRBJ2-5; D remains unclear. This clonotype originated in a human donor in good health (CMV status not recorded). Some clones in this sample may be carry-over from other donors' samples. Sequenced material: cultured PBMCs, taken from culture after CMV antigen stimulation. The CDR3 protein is CASSYPSRETQYF. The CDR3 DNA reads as TGTGCCAGCAGTTACCCGAGTCGGGAGACCCAGTACTTC.